Listed here are 22 T cell receptor beta chains from one sample, sequenced in a study of cytotoxic CD8 clonotypes in ibrutinib-treated CLL. Data came from immunoSEQ multiplex PCR; TCRdb stores just in-frame clones and leaves some out. The table shows roughly 15,000 clones, with 64% occurring only once. Sequencing used PBMCs, obtained before ibrutinib treatment. The receptors come from a human donor with chronic lymphocytic leukemia.

This chain uses TRBV5-6 with TRBJ2-5, with a possible D match to TRBD1 (6 bases). This CDR3 contains 13 residues. Trimming took 7 bases from V and 2 from J, leaving 12 bases between them. Germline V gene lookup returns CDR1 SGHDT and CDR2 YYEEEE. This chain's CDR3 is CASAQGLQETQYF. The CDR3, as DNA: TGTGCCAGCGCACAGGGCCTGCAAGAGACCCAGTACTTC.

The chain carries TRBV5-4 and TRBJ2-7; D may correspond to TRBD1 or TRBD2 (5 bases each). Trimming shortened V by 5 bases and J by 0 bases, and 18 bases separated the two germline ends. Germline CDR1 SGHNT, CDR2 YYREEE (reference sequence). The CDR3 extends over 16 amino acids. The CDR3 reads CASSWTGTGSSYEQYF. The CDR3, as DNA: TGTGCCAGCAGTTGGACCGGGACGGGGAGCTCCTACGAGCAGTACTTC.

This clone was recorded a few times. This chain connects TRBV7-4 to TRBJ1-1; D not certain. The CDR3 covers 15 residues. Germline V gene data show CDR1 as SGHVT and CDR2 as SQSDAQ. The ends were cut back, 5 bases at V and 2 bases at J, with 15 bases in the middle. The CDR3 DNA reads as TGTGCCAGCAGCAGGACCCGAAGCGATAACACTGAAGCTTTCTTT. Translating it yields CASSRTRSDNTEAFF.

The chain uses TRBV2 and TRBJ1-1, with unresolved D. The CDR3 covers 13 residues. Germline values: CDR1 SNHLY, CDR2 FYNNEI. The ends were cut back, 4 bases at V and 3 bases at J, with 9 bases in the middle. CDR3 protein: CASSVRSDTEAFF. CDR3 DNA: TGTGCCAGCAGTGTGCGGTCAGACACTGAAGCTTTCTTT.

Here the CDR3 reads CASSQASAPGYNEQFF. The CDR3 DNA reads TGTGCCAGCAGCCAAGCGTCAGCCCCGGGCTACAATGAGCAGTTCTTC. V usage is TRBV14 and J usage is TRBJ2-1, with D unclear. The CDR3 loop spans 16 amino acids. In germline, CDR1 is SGHDN, CDR2 FVKESK. V was cut by 1 base and J by 3 bases, with 13 bases left in between.

This clone was observed a few times. The chain combines TRBV15 with TRBJ1-6; tentatively, D is TRBD1 (5 bases). Germline V gene lookup returns CDR1 LNHNV and CDR2 YYDKDF (reference sequence). The CDR3 runs to 16 residues. The ends were cut back, 2 bases at V and 8 bases at J, with 16 bases in the middle. CDR3 sequence: CATSRTGPLGDSPLHF. The CDR3 DNA reads TGTGCCACCAGCAGAACCGGGCCCCTGGGGGATTCACCCCTCCACTTT.

The rearrangement links TRBV5-4 to TRBJ2-5; D is undetermined. The V end lost 0 bases, the J end lost 3 bases, and 6 bases lay between the germline ends. The germline gives CDR1 SGHNT, CDR2 YYREEE (reference sequence). The CDR3 runs 13 residues. The CDR3 loop reads CASSLADEETQYF. The CDR3 DNA sequence: TGTGCCAGCAGCTTGGCTGATGAAGAGACCCAGTACTTC.

The chain's CDR3 is CASISGTGEQYF. The CDR3, as DNA: TGTGCCAGCATTTCCGGAACTGGGGAGCAGTACTTC. The rearrangement links TRBV5-4 to TRBJ2-7; D remains ambiguous. The germline V gene encodes CDR1 SGHNT and CDR2 YYREEE (reference sequence). Deletions cut 6 bases from V and 7 bases from J, with 14 bases between. CDR3 length equals 12 residues. Full variable domain (missing parts from reference TRBV5-4 and TRBJ2-7): ETGVTQSPTHLIKTRGQQVTLRCSSQSGHNTVSWYQQALGQGPQFIFQYYREEENGRGNFPPRFSGLQFPNYSSELNVNALELDDSALYLCASISGTGEQYFGPGTRLTVT.

The genes are TRBV19 and TRBJ1-2; no clear D gene. The CDR3 consists of 11 residues. Germline CDR1 LNHDA, CDR2 SQIVND (reference sequence). V was pared by 8 bases and J by 8 bases, with 12 bases between. CDR3 amino acids: CASDSSGGYTF. The CDR3 DNA follows: TGTGCCAGTGATTCTTCAGGAGGCTACACCTTC.

The chain links TRBV18 to TRBJ2-1; no definite D call. Germline V lookup: CDR1 KGHSH, CDR2 LQKENI. Trimming took off 0 bases at V and 9 bases at J, with 9 bases between the two ends. The CDR3 contains 13 residues. The CDR3 is CASSPPSVGEQFF. CDR3 coding DNA: TGTGCCAGCTCACCACCCAGTGTTGGTGAGCAGTTCTTC.

This chain connects TRBV11-2 to TRBJ2-2; tentative D call: TRBD1 (5 bases). Germline loops: CDR1 SGHAT, CDR2 FQNNGV. V was cut by 1 base and J by 0 bases, with 6 bases left in between. The CDR3 runs 15 residues. DNA of the CDR3: TGTGCCAGCAGCTTAGGCAGGGCGAACACCGGGGAGCTGTTTTTT. Translated, it gives CASSLGRANTGELFF.

V usage is TRBV7-9 and J usage is TRBJ1-1, with a tentative D call TRBD1 (6 bases). The V and J ends lost 4 bases and 2 bases respectively, with 14 bases between them. The CDR3 sequence is 15 residues long. CDR1 is SEHNR, CDR2 FQNEAQ, per germline (reference sequence). CDR3 in amino acids: CASSSYRVGNTEAFF. The CDR3 DNA sequence: TGTGCCAGCAGCTCGTACAGGGTGGGTAACACTGAAGCTTTCTTT.

Only one count was recorded for this clone. Mismatch with germline at one junction end may stem from a read error. The V and J genes are TRBV29-1 and TRBJ1-5; TRBD1 matches 8 bases. The CDR3 runs to 16 residues. Germline CDR1 SQVTM, CDR2 ANQGSEA. The CDR3 bases are TGCAGCGTTCAAGAGAACCCCGGGACAGGCGGCCAGCCCCAGCATTTT. Translated: CSVQENPGTGGQPQHF.

The chain couples TRBV4-2 to TRBJ1-2, with no clear D. The CDR3 runs to 15 residues. V was pared by 0 bases and J by 4 bases, with 12 bases between. Germline V gene sequence: CDR1 LGHNA, CDR2 YNFKEQ. This chain's CDR3 is CASSQEDQAVYGYTF. CDR3 DNA: TGTGCCAGCAGCCAAGAAGACCAGGCGGTCTATGGCTACACCTTC.

The rearrangement links TRBV30 to TRBJ2-5, with D possibly called TRBD1 or TRBD2 (5 bases each). There are 15 residues in the CDR3. Germline loops: CDR1 GTSNPN, CDR2 SVGIG (reference sequence). V lost 8 bases and J lost 4, with 23 bases in between. CDR3 loop: CAGYKVLGDGETQYF. The CDR3 coding sequence is TGTGCCGGATACAAGGTTCTGGGGGATGGAGAGACCCAGTACTTC.

The chain is built from TRBV5-1 and TRBJ2-3; 11 bases match TRBD1. V lost 4 bases, J lost 3 bases, and 4 bases stayed unmatched. This CDR3 is 15 amino acids long. Germline loops: CDR1 SGHRS, CDR2 YFSETQ. CDR3 nucleotides: TGCGCCAGCAGCGGGACAGGGGGTGGGACAGATACGCAGTATTTT. It translates to CASSGTGGGTDTQYF.

The chain uses TRBV2 and TRBJ1-6; D unresolved. V was clipped by 5 bases and J by 8 bases, with 13 bases between them. The germline V gene has CDR1 SNHLY and CDR2 FYNNEI. There are 14 residues in the CDR3. The CDR3 DNA follows: TGTGCCAGCAGTCAATCCCCCCGGTATTCACCCCTCCACTTT. Translating gives CASSQSPRYSPLHF.

In nucleotides, the CDR3 is TGCAGCGCTGAGGTCTCTGGGGCCAACGTCCTGACTTTC. Translated, it gives CSAEVSGANVLTF. The V and J genes are TRBV29-1 and TRBJ2-6; no definite D call. CDR3 length equals 13 residues. V was pared by 7 bases and J by 0 bases, with 7 bases between. The germline CDR1 and CDR2 sequences are SQVTM and ANQGSEA.

The chain links TRBV5-1 to TRBJ2-3; 7 bases agree with TRBD2. CDR1 SGHRS and CDR2 YFSETQ come from the germline V gene. V shed 1 base, J shed 3 bases, and the junction held 8 bases outside the gene matches. The CDR3 is 16 residues long. CDR3 amino acids: CASSLYGGEGTDTQYF. The CDR3 coding sequence is TGCGCCAGCAGCTTGTATGGCGGGGAGGGGACAGATACGCAGTATTTT.

The chain links TRBV19 to TRBJ1-1, with 7 bases fitting TRBD1. CDR1 LNHDA and CDR2 SQIVND come from the germline V gene (reference sequence). The CDR3 runs to 14 residues. With 5 bases clipped from V and 4 bases from J, the junction kept 7 bases outside the gene matches. The CDR3: CASSPDPGGTEAFF. In DNA, the CDR3 is TGTGCCAGTAGTCCCGACCCAGGGGGCACTGAAGCTTTCTTT.

The rearrangement links TRBV27 to TRBJ1-5; unclear D gene. Germline V CDR1 and CDR2: MNHEY, SMNVEV (reference sequence). V was clipped by 5 bases and J by 0 bases, with 5 bases between them. This CDR3 has 13 amino acids. In DNA form, the CDR3 reads TGTGCCAGCAGTGGCCCTAGCAATCAGCCCCAGCATTTT. Translating gives CASSGPSNQPQHF.

The CDR3 bases are TGTGCCAGCAGCTTGGTGGGTACGAACACTGAAGCTTTCTTT. It specifies CASSLVGTNTEAFF. The chain uses TRBV5-4 and TRBJ1-1; D unresolved. The CDR3 covers 14 residues. V gave up 0 bases and J gave up 1 base, with 7 bases separating them. Germline V lookup: CDR1 SGHNT, CDR2 YYREEE (reference sequence).